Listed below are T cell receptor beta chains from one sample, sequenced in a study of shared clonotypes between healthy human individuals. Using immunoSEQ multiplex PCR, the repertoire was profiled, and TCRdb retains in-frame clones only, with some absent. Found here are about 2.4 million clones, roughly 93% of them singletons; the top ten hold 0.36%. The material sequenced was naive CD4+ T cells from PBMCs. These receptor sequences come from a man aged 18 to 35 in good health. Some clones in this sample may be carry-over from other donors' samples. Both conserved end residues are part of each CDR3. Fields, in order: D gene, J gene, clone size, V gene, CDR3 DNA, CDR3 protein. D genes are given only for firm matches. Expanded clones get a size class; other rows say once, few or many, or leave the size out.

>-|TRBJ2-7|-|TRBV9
TGTGCCAGCAGCGCGAGAGCCGGGACGAGGACCTACGAGCAGTACTTC
CASSARAGTRTYEQYF
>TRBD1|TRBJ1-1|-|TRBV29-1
TGCAGCGTAGGACAGGGGTACACTGAAGCTTTCTTT
CSVGQGYTEAFF
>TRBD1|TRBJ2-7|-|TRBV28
TGTGCCAGCAGTTTGGGTGGGACAGGGGGCTACGAGCAGTACTTC
CASSLGGTGGYEQYF
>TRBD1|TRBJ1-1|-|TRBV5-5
TGTGCCAGCAGCAGGACAGGGGGCAACACTGAAGCTTTCTTT
CASSRTGGNTEAFF
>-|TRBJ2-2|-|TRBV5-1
TGCGCCAGCAGCTTGGACAGCGCGAACACCGGGGAGCTGTTTTTT
CASSLDSANTGELFF
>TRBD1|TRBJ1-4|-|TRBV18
TGTGCCAGCTCACCAGGGACAGGGGATGATGAAAAACTGTTTTTT
CASSPGTGDDEKLFF
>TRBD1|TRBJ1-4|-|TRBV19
TGTGCCAGTACTTCCGGGACAGGCTTCCACTTTAATGAAAAACTGTTTTTT
CASTSGTGFHFNEKLFF
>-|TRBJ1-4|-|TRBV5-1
TGCGCCAGCAGCTTGTACCGGGGGGCTAATGAAAAACTGTTTTTT
CASSLYRGANEKLFF
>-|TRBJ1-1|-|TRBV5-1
TGCGCCAGCAGCTTGGCCGCAGCCCAACTCGGCACTGAAGCTTTCTTT
CASSLAAAQLGTEAFF
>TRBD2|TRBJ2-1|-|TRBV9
TGTGCCAGCAGCGCCCTAGCGGGAGGTTCAGATGAGCAGTTCTTC
CASSALAGGSDEQFF
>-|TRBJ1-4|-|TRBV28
TGTGCCAGCAGTGGGGGCCTGGGACGCCGGAATGAAAAACTGTTTTTT
CASSGGLGRRNEKLFF
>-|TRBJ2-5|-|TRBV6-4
TGTGCCAGCAGTGACTCGAGGGCGAATCAAGAGACCCAGTACTTC
CASSDSRANQETQYF
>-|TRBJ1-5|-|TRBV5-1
TGCGCCAGCAGCCTGGGAGGGGGTAATCAGCCCCAGCATTTT
CASSLGGGNQPQHF
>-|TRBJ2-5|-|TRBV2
TGTGCCAGCCGGAGGCGGGGGCCCAAGTGGGAGACCCAGTACTTC
CASRRRGPKWETQYF
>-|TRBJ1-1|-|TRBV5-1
TGCGCCAGCAGCTTGGAGGCCCTGGGTGAAGCTTTCTTT
CASSLEALGEAFF
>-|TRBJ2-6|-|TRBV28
TGTGCCAGCAGTTTAGGCCTCTCTGGGGCCAACGTCCTGACTTTC
CASSLGLSGANVLTF
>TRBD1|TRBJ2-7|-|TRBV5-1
TGCGCCAGCAGCGTAGGACAGGGAACCTACGAGCAGTACTTC
CASSVGQGTYEQYF
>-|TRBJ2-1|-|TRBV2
TGTGCCAGCAAGGGCACGCGGCTTTACAATGAGCAGTTCTTC
CASKGTRLYNEQFF
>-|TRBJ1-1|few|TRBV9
TGTGCCAGCAGCACAGGAGGGGGAGGGGACACTGAAGCTTTCTTT
CASSTGGGGDTEAFF
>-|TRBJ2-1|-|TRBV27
TGTGCCAGCAGCCTGGCGGGGTATGAGCAGTTCTTC
CASSLAGYEQFF
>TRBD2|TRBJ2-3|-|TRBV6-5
TGTGCCAGCAGTTCCGGCTCTAGCGGGAGAAGAGATACGCAGTATTTT
CASSSGSSGRRDTQYF
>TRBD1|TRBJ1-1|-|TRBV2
TGTGCCAGCAGTGTTCGACAGGGGGGAATGAACACTGAAGCTTTCTTT
CASSVRQGGMNTEAFF
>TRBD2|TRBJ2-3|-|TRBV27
TGTGCCAGCAGTTTCTCTCCGGGAGGGCGAGATACGCAGTATTTT
CASSFSPGGRDTQYF
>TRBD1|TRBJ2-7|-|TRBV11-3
TGTGCCAGCAATTCCGGGACAGGGGTCGGCTACGAGCAGTACTTC
CASNSGTGVGYEQYF
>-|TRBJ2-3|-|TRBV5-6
TGTGCCAGCAGCCGCGACCGATCCACAGATACGCAGTATTTT
CASSRDRSTDTQYF
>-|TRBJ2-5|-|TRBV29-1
TGCAGCGTTGTATGGAACGGAGAGACCCAGTACTTC
CSVVWNGETQYF
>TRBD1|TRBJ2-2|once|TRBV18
TGTGCCAGCTCGGGACAGAAGAACACCGGGGAGCTGTTTTTT
CASSGQKNTGELFF
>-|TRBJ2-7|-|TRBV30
TGTGCCTGGAGTGTACTCATAGGGTCCGAGCAGTACTTC
CAWSVLIGSEQYF
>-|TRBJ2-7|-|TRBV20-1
TGCAGTGCCAAGGAGCACTACGAGCAGTACTTC
CSAKEHYEQYF
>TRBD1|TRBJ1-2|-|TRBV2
TGTGCCAGCCTGCCGGACAGGGGAAATGGCTACACCTTC
CASLPDRGNGYTF
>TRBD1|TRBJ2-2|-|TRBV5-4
TGTGCCAGCAGCTCACAACAGGGGGCGAACACCGGGGAGCTGTTTTTT
CASSSQQGANTGELFF
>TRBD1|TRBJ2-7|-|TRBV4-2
TGTGCCAGCAGCTCATACAGGGGATTACTAGTATCCGAGCAGTACTTC
CASSSYRGLLVSEQYF
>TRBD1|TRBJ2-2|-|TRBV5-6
TGTGCCAGCAGCTTGGATTTGAGACAGGGGTACACCGGGGAGCTGTTTTTT
CASSLDLRQGYTGELFF
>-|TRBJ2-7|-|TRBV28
TGTGCCAGCGGGCAGGCCTCCTACGAGCAGTACTTC
CASGQASYEQYF
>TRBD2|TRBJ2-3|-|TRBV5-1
TGCGCCAGCAGCTTCGGTGCTAGCGGGACTAGCACAGATACGCAGTATTTT
CASSFGASGTSTDTQYF